These 20 T cell receptor beta chains came from one sample sequenced in a study of T cell repertoires in cytomegalovirus infection (dated by TCRdb to between 2019 and 2020). Data came from an Illumina HiSeq 1500. Using fastp at Q25 and MiXCR, TCRdb reprocessed the public reads and kept productive beta chains. Rows merge per CDR3 protein into single entries with the most common DNA and genes. The sample contains fewer than 850,000 distinct CDR3 sequences, about 28% of them found a single time. About an eighth of the sample goes to the ten largest clones. The treatment or condition label of this sample denotes: in vitro stimulation with specific CMV peptide epitopes to enrich CMV-specific T cells. The antigens these receptors bind are not known. The sample consisted of cultured CD8+ T cells from PBMCs, taken from culture after CMV antigen stimulation. The receptors were gathered from a human donor in good health (CMV status not recorded). Some clones in this sample may be carry-over from other donors' samples.

This clonotype was seen ten or more times. The rearrangement links TRBV4-1 to TRBJ2-1, with D possibly matching TRBD2 (6 bases). Per the germline V gene, CDR1 is MGHRA and CDR2 is YSYEKL. V shed 2 bases and J shed 5 bases, with 7 bases lying between them. The CDR3 extends over 13 amino acids. This CDR3 reads CASSQRENNEQFF. The DNA of the CDR3 is TGCGCCAGCAGCCAACGGGAGAACAATGAGCAGTTCTTC.

The chain uses TRBV5-5 and TRBJ1-5, with no clear D. Germline assignment: CDR1 SGHKS and CDR2 YYEKEE (reference sequence). V lost 3 bases, J lost 5 bases, and 15 bases lay in between. The CDR3 runs 15 residues. CDR3 loop: CASSSRFLGDQPQHF. As DNA, the CDR3 is TGTGCCAGCAGCTCCCGATTCTTGGGCGATCAGCCCCAGCATTTT.

This clonotype has a handful of counts. This chain links TRBV20-1 with TRBJ2-3; TRBD2 matches at 8 bases. J gave up 4 bases and V 8 bases, and 20 bases lay outside the gene matches. The germline V gene encodes CDR1 DFQATT and CDR2 SNEGSKA (reference sequence). This CDR3 contains 17 residues. As DNA, the CDR3 is TGCAGTCTCCAAGGCCCTGGCGGGGGGATCGGGGCAGATACGCAGTATTTT. Encoded protein: CSLQGPGGGIGADTQYF.

The chain joins TRBV12-3 or TRBV12-4 to TRBJ2-1; TRBD2 matches at 8 bases. The CDR3 is 16 amino acids. V gave up 4 bases and J gave up 4 bases; unmatched junction bases: 9. CDR3 sequence reads: CASSSDGGALYNEQFF. The CDR3 DNA reads TGTGCCAGCAGTTCTGACGGGGGGGCTTTGTACAATGAGCAGTTCTTC.

This clonotype was detected many times. The rearrangement uses TRBV7-6 and TRBJ1-5; no clear D gene. With 0 bases removed from V and 7 bases from J, the gap between germline ends came to 10 bases. The CDR3 runs 14 residues. The germline CDR1 and CDR2 sequences are SGHVS and FNYEAQ. CDR3 sequence reads: CASSLAHPGQPQHF. The CDR3 bases are TGTGCCAGCAGCTTAGCGCACCCGGGGCAGCCCCAGCATTTT. The variable domain in full, completed from reference TRBV7-6 and TRBJ1-5, reads GAGVSQSPRYKVTKRGQDVALRCDPISGHVSLYWYRQALGQGPEFLTYFNYEAQQDKSGLPNDRFSAERPEGSISTLTIQRTEQRDSAMYRCASSLAHPGQPQHFGDGTRLSIL.

This clonotype came up a few times. The genes are TRBV5-1 and TRBJ2-7, with D unresolved. Germline V gene lookup returns CDR1 SGHRS and CDR2 YFSETQ. This CDR3 spans 14 amino acids. V was cut by 4 bases and J by 2 bases, with 13 bases left in between. The CDR3 sequence is CASSPSSAAYEQYV. In DNA, the CDR3 is TGCGCCAGCAGCCCTTCCAGCGCAGCCTACGAGCAGTACGTC.

In its sample, this clonotype was seen a few times. The rearrangement links TRBV7-9 to TRBJ2-7; TRBD2 agrees at 7 bases. Germline trimming cut 0 bases from V and 3 bases from J; bases unmatched to any gene: 5. CDR1 is SEHNR, CDR2 FQNEAQ, per germline (reference sequence). The CDR3 is made up of 15 amino acids. DNA of the CDR3: TGTGCCAGCAGCTTAGCGCGGGGGACGGACTACGAGCAGTACGTC. Its protein product is CASSLARGTDYEQYV.

This clonotype has just a few counts. V is TRBV7-9 and J is TRBJ2-1; 11 bases match TRBD2. The length of the CDR3 is 16 residues. Trimming cost V 5 bases and J 0 bases; bases outside gene matches: 3. In germline, CDR1 is SEHNR, CDR2 FQNEAQ (reference sequence). The CDR3 protein is CASSTLAGDSYNEQFF. DNA for the CDR3: TGTGCCAGCAGCACACTAGCGGGGGACTCCTACAATGAGCAGTTCTTC.

V gene TRBV5-1 combines with J gene TRBJ2-2, with 7 bases aligning to TRBD1. This CDR3 spans 17 amino acids. V trimming: 6 bases; J trimming: 0 bases; junction bases outside the gene matches: 11. CDR1 and CDR2 from the germline V gene are SGHRS and YFSETQ. Here the CDR3 DNA reads TGCGCCAGCACCTGGGAGAACAGGGGATCGAACACCGGGGAGCTGTTTTTT. Translating it yields CASTWENRGSNTGELFF.

This clonotype was observed at least ten times. The V call is TRBV6-6, the J call TRBJ2-3; the match to TRBD2 covers 8 bases. Trimming at V came to 1 base and at J to 3 bases, leaving 12 bases not matched to a gene. Germline V gene data show CDR1 as MNHNY and CDR2 as SVGAGI (reference sequence). The CDR3 covers 18 residues. Written as DNA, the CDR3 is TGTGCCAGCAGTTACTTGGTCTCCAGCGGGGGAATTACAGATACGCAGTATTTT. Translating it yields CASSYLVSSGGITDTQYF.

There are a few counts of this clonotype. The chain is built from TRBV19 and TRBJ1-1; 8 positions agree with TRBD1. Germline-derived CDR1 and CDR2 are LNHDA and SQIVND (reference sequence). This CDR3 region has 15 residues. Unmatched junction bases numbered 9, after V lost 4 bases and J lost 5 bases. CDR3 sequence (DNA): TGTGCCAGTAGTACCATCCGGACAGGGAGGACTGAAGCTTTCTTT. Amino acids: CASSTIRTGRTEAFF.

This clonotype was observed a few times. The chain uses TRBV6-2 or TRBV6-3 and TRBJ2-7, with 7 bases lining up with TRBD1. The junction had 9 bases not matched to a gene; V was cut back by 0 bases and J by 4 bases. Germline lookup yields CDR1 MNHEY and CDR2 SVGEGT. The CDR3 is 16 residues long. The CDR3 is CASSYSATGALYEQYV. For the CDR3, the DNA is TGTGCCAGCAGTTACTCTGCAACAGGGGCCCTATACGAGCAGTACGTC.

The rearrangement links TRBV7-9 to TRBJ2-3; D perhaps matches TRBD1 (5 bases). The germline CDR1 and CDR2 sequences are SEHNR and FQNEAQ (reference sequence). This CDR3 spans 15 amino acids. V was cut by 2 bases and J by 1 base, with 10 bases left in between. CDR3 DNA: TGTGCCAGCAGCTTAAGGGGATTTGGCACAGATACGCAGTATTTT. This codes for CASSLRGFGTDTQYF.

This clonotype was counted many times. The V and J genes are TRBV7-2 and TRBJ2-1; 8 positions agree with TRBD1. V shed 5 bases and J 0 bases; nucleotides not matched to a gene: 6. Per the germline V gene, CDR1 is SGHTA and CDR2 is FQGNSA. The length of the CDR3 is 16 residues. The CDR3 here is CASSGHRGFSYNEQFF. The CDR3 DNA follows: TGTGCCAGCAGCGGGCACAGGGGGTTCTCCTACAATGAGCAGTTCTTC.

This sequence joins TRBV10-3 and TRBJ2-3; 8 bases are shared with TRBD2. The V gene's germline CDR1 is ENHRY and CDR2 SYGVKD. The CDR3 extends over 14 amino acids. The J segment lost 6 bases and the V segment lost 5 bases, leaving 7 bases of the junction unmatched. CDR3 coding DNA: TGTGCCATCAGTTTTAGCGGGGCGGTGGATACGCAGTATTTT. This encodes CAISFSGAVDTQYF.

The genes are TRBV5-6 and TRBJ2-1; D may be TRBD1 or TRBD2 (5 bases each). The germline V gene has CDR1 SGHDT and CDR2 YYEEEE. Trimming left V 3 bases short and J 6 bases short, with 13 bases between. This CDR3 has 14 residues. The CDR3 coding sequence is TGTGCCAGCAGCTCGGGACGGCCGAGCAATGAGCAGTTCTTC. This sequence encodes CASSSGRPSNEQFF.

This rearrangement joins TRBV7-2 to TRBJ2-4; no firm D call. Germline assignment: CDR1 SGHTA and CDR2 FQGNSA. With 7 bases removed from V and 5 bases from J, the gap between germline ends came to 9 bases. The CDR3 loop spans 12 amino acids. The CDR3 DNA reads TGTGCCAGCACTGGGTCCGAAAACATTCAGTACTTC. Translated, it gives CASTGSENIQYF.

This clonotype was picked up many times. V and J are TRBV7-6 and TRBJ2-1; 7 bases fit TRBD2. V gave up 3 bases and J gave up 0 bases; unmatched junction bases: 8. The CDR3 contains 17 residues. CDR1 SGHVS and CDR2 FNYEAQ come from the germline V gene. The CDR3 DNA follows: TGTGCCAGCAGCTTGTTGGGCGGGGGTAGCTCCTACAATGAGCAGTTCTTC. This translates into CASSLLGGGSSYNEQFF.

The chain couples TRBV7-9 to TRBJ2-2; D is undetermined. The germline gives CDR1 SEHNR, CDR2 FQNEAQ (reference sequence). The V and J ends lost 9 bases and 5 bases respectively, with 10 bases between them. This CDR3 has 12 amino acids. In DNA, the CDR3 is TGTGCCAGGGAAGGTCAGACCGGGGAGCTGTTTTTT. Translating it yields CAREGQTGELFF.

The chain is built from TRBV7-9 and TRBJ2-2; no definite D call. This CDR3 comprises 15 residues. Trimming stripped 7 bases from V and 1 base from J, with 13 bases between. Germline V lookup: CDR1 SEHNR, CDR2 FQNEAQ (reference sequence). The CDR3 region is CASTETGRNTGELFF. The CDR3, as DNA: TGTGCCAGCACCGAGACTGGTCGGAACACCGGGGAGCTGTTTTTT.